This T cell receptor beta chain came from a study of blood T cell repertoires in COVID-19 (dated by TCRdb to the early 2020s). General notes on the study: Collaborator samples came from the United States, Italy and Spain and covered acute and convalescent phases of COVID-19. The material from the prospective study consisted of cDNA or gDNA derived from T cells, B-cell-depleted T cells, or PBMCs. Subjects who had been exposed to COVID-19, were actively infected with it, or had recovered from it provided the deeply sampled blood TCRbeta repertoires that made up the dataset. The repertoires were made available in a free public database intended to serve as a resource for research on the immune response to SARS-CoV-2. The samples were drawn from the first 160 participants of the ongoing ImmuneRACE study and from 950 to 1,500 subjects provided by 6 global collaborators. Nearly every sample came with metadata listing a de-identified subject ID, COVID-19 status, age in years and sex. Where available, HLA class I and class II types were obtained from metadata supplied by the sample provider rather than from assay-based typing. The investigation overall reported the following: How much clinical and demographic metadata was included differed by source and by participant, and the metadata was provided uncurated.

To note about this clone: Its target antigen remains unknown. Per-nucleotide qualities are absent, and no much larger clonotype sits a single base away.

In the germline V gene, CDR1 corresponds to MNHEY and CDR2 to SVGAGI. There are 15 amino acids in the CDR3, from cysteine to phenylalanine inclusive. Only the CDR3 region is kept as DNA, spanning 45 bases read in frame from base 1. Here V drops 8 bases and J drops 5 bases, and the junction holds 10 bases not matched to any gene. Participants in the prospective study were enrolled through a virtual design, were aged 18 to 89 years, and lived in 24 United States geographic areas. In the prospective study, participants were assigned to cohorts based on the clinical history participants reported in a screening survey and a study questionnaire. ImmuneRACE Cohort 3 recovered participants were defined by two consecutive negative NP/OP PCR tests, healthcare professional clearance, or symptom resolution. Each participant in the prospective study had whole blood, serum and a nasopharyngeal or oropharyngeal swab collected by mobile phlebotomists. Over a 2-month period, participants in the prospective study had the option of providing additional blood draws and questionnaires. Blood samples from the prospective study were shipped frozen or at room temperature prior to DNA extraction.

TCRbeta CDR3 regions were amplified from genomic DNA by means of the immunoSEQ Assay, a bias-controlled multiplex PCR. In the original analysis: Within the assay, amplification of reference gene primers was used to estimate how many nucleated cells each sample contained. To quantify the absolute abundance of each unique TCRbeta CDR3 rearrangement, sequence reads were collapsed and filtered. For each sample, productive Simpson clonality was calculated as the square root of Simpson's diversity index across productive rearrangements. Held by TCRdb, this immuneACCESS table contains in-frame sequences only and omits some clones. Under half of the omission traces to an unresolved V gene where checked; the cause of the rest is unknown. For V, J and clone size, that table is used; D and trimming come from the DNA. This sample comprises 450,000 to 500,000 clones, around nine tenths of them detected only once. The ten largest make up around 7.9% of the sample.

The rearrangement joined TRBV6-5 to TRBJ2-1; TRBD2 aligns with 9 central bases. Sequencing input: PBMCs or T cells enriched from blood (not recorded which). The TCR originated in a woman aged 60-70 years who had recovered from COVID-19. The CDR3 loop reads CASRRGAGGHNEQFF. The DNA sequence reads TGTGCCAGCCGGAGGGGAGCGGGGGGCCACAATGAGCAGTTCTTC.